This TCR beta chain emerged from a study of T cell repertoires in cytomegalovirus infection. Study details: A matching HLA type, together with CMV infection, was signaled by public TCR beta signatures. Overall study results and limits: Across the ex vivo response, the dominant clonotypes were HLA-C-restricted CMV-specific TCR beta clonotypes. The cumulative frequency of public TCR beta families distinguished individuals who carried CMV together with the relevant HLA.

TCRdb re-analysed the reads in MiXCR, keeping a single row per CDR3 protein. The data hold more than 650,000 distinct CDR3 sequences, with 35% to 40% observed a single time. As to this clonotype: The antigen remains unidentified.

Per germline, CDR1 MDHEN and CDR2 SYDVKM. With 2 bases removed from V and 4 bases from J, the gap between germline ends came to 11 bases. The CDR3 extends over 15 amino acids. The specimen sequenced was PBMCs. The receptor was derived from a human donor in good health (CMV status not recorded). Some clones in this sample may be carry-over from other donors' samples. This chain uses TRBV28 with TRBJ1-4; the D gene is possibly TRBD1 (5 bases). The CDR3 protein is CASSLQGRNNEKLFF. The CDR3 nucleotides are TGTGCCAGCAGTTTACAGGGTCGTAATAATGAAAAACTGTTTTTT.